This T cell receptor (beta chain) is drawn from a study of blood T cell repertoires in COVID-19. Whole-study context: The cDNA or gDNA used as material had been derived from T cells, B-cell-depleted T cells, or PBMCs.

CDR3 length: 13 amino acids. Germline CDR1 reads LNHNV; CDR2 reads YYDKDF (reference sequence). V lost 5 bases and J lost 11, with 16 bases in between. Seattle enrolled patients during active infection and tracked them longitudinally. Authors' processing steps: For nucleated cells, counts were estimated from reference gene primer amplification. TCRdb keeps only in-frame clones here, not all; method: immunoSEQ multiplex PCR. For V, J and clone size, that table is used; D and trimming come from the DNA. The profile shows roughly 150,000 clones, around nine tenths of them singletons. There are a few counts of this clone.

This chain connects TRBV15 to TRBJ1-5; possible D gene TRBD1, 5 bases. Sample: peripheral blood. The TCR originated in a woman between 70 and 85 years old with COVID-19, enrolled during active disease. The CDR3 protein is CATSGKRQGSQHF. The CDR3 nucleotides read TGTGCCACCAGCGGCAAGAGGCAGGGATCCCAGCATTTT.